This TCR beta chain was recorded in a study of T cells in Graves' hyperthyroidism and ophthalmopathy. Study observations and caveats: In blood, most of the thyroid clonotypes expanded above 0.001 were also present.

Diagnosis relied on clinical symptoms, serum thyroxine and TRAb, thyroid ultrasound and orbital computed tomography. As to this clonotype: The antigen is not known. A read error may produce the germline difference seen at one junction end.

Germline V CDR1 and CDR2: SGHRS, YFSETQ. The CDR3 contains 13 residues. There were TCR beta CDR3 regions amplified from RNA transcripts. HTBI primers drove first-round RT-PCR of the TCR CDR3. TCRdb called the multiplex PCR reads again in MiXCR, with one record for every CDR3 protein. The table includes about 720,000 distinct CDR3 sequences, approximately 19% detected once. The gene calls are TRBV5-1 and TRBJ2-7; 7 bases map to TRBD1. The clonotype originates from a woman aged 50 to 60 with Graves' hyperthyroidism that later progressed to Graves' ophthalmopathy. The specimen was blood. This CDR3 reads CASSLDRPYEQYF. In DNA, the CDR3 is TGTGCCAGCAGCTTGGACAGGCCATACGAGCAGTACTTC.